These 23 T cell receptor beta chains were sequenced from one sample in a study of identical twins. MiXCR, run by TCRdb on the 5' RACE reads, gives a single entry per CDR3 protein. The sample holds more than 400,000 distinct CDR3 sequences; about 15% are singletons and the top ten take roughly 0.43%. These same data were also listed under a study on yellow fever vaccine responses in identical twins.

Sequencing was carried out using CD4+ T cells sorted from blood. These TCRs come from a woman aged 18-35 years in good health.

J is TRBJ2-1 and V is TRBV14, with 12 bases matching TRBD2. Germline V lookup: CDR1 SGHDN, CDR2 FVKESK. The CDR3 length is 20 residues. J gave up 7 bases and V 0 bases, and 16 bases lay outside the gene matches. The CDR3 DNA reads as TGTGCCAGCAGCCAAGATAGGACTAGCGGGATCCGCCCTAAGGAGAATGAGCAGTTCTTC. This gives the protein CASSQDRTSGIRPKENEQFF. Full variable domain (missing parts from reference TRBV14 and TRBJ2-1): EAGVTQFPSHSVIEKGQTVTLRCDPISGHDNLYWYRRVMGKEIKFLLHFVKESKQDESGMPNNRFLAERTGGTYSTLKVQPAELEDSGVYFCASSQDRTSGIRPKENEQFFGPGTRLTVL.

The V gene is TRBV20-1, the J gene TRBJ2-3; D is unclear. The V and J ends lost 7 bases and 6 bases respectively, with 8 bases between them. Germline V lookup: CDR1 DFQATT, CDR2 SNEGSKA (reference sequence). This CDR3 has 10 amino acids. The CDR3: CSGYADTQYF. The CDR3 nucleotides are TGCAGTGGGTATGCCGATACGCAGTATTTT.

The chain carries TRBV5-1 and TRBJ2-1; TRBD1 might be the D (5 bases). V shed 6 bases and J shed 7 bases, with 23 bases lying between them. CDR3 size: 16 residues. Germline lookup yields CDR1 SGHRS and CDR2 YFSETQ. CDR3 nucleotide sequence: TGCGCCAGCACGAAGAGAAAGGGGTCACCAAGGAATGAGCAGTTCTTC. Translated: CASTKRKGSPRNEQFF.

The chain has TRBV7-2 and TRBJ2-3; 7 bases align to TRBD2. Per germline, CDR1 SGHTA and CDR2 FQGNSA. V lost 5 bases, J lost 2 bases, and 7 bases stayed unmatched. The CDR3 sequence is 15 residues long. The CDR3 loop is CASSKAGTITDTQYF. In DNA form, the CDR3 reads TGTGCCAGCAGCAAAGCCGGGACTATCACAGATACGCAGTATTTT.

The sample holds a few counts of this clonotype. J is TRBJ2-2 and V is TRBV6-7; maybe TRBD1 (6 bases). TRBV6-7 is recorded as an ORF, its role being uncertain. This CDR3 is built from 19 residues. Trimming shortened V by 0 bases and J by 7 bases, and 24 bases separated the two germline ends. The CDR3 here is CASSYSKPQGNCYNGELFF. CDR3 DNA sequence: TGTGCCAGCAGTTACTCGAAACCACAGGGAAATTGTTACAACGGGGAGCTGTTTTTT.

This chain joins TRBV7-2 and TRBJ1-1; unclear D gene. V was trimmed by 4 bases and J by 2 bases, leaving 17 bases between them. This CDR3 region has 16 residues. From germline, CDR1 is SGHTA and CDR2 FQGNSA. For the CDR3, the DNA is TGTGCCAGCAGCTCCAAAACGGGGTCCCCCAACACTGAAGCTTTCTTT. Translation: CASSSKTGSPNTEAFF.

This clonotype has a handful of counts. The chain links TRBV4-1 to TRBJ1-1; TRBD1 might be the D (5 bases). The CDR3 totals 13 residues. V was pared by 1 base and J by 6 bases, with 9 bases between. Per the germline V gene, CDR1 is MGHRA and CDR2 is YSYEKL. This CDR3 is CASSQGGFAEAFF. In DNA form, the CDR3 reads TGCGCCAGCAGCCAAGGGGGGTTCGCTGAAGCTTTCTTT.

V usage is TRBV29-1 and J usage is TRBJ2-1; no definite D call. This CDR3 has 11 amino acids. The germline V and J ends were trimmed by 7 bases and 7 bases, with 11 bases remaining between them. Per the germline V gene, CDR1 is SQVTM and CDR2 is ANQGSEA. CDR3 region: CSGRLGNEQFF. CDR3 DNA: TGCAGCGGAAGGTTGGGGAATGAGCAGTTCTTC.

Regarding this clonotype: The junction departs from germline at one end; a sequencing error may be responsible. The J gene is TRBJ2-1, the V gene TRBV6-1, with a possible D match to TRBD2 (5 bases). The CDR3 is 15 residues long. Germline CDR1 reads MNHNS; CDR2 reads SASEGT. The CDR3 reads CASKKDLGFYNEQLF. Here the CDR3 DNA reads TGTGCCAGCAAGAAGGACTTGGGGTTTTACAATGAGCAGTTGTTC.

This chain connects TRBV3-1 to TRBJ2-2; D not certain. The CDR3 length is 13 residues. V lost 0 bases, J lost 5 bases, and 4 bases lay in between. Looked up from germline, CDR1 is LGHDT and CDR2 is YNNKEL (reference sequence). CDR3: CASSQEFTGELFF. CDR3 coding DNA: TGTGCCAGCAGCCAAGAATTTACCGGGGAGCTGTTTTTT.

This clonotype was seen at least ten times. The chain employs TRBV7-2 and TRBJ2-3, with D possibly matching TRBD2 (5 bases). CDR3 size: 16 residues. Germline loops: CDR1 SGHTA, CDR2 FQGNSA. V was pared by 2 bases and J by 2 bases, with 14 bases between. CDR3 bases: TGTGCCAGCAGCTTAAGAAGTAGCGAAATCACAGATACGCAGTATTTT. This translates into CASSLRSSEITDTQYF. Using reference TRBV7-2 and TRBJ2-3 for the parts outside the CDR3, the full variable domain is GAGVSQSPSNKVTEKGKDVELRCDPISGHTALYWYRQSLGQGLEFLIYFQGNSAPDKSGLPSDRFSAERTGGSVSTLTIQRTQQEDSAVYLCASSLRSSEITDTQYFGPGTRLTVL.

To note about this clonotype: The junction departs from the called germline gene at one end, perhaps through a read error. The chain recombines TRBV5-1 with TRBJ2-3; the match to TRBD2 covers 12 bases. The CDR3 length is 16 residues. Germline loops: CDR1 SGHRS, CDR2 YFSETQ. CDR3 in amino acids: CGSSLRTSGGTDTQYF. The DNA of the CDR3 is TGCGGCAGCAGCCTCAGGACTAGCGGGGGCACAGATACGCAGTATTTT.

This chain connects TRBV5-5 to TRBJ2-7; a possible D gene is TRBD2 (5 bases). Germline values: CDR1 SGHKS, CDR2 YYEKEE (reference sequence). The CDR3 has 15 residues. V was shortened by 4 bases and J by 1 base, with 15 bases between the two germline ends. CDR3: CASSAREANSYEQYF. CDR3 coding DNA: TGTGCCAGCAGCGCACGGGAAGCCAATTCCTACGAGCAGTACTTC.

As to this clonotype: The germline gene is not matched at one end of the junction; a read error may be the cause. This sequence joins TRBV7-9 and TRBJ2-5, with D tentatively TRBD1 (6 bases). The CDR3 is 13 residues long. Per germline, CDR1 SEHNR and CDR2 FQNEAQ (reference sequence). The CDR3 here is CASTLLGAETQYF. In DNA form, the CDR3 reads TGTGCCAGCACCTTATTGGGGGCTGAGACCCAGTACTTC. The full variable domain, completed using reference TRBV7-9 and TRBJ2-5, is DTGVSQNPRHKITKRGQNVTFRCDPISEHNRLYWYRQTLGQGPEFLTYFQNEAQLEKSRLLSDRFSAERPKGSFSTLEIQRTEQGDSAMYLCASTLLGAETQYFGPGTRLLVL.

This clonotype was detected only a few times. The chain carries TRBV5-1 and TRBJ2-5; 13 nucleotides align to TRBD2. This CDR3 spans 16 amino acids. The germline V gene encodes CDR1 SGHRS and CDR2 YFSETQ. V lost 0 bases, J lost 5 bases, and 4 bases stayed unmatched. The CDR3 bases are TGCGCCAGCAGCTTGGGGACTAGCGGGGGTCGGGAGACCCAGTACTTC. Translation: CASSLGTSGGRETQYF.

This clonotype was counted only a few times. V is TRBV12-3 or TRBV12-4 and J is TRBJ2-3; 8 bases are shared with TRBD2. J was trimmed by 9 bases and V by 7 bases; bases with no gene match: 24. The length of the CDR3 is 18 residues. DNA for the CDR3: TGTGCCAGCATTAACTTACTAGCAGGGTTCGCGGGGGGAGAGACGCAGTATTTT. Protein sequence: CASINLLAGFAGGETQYF.

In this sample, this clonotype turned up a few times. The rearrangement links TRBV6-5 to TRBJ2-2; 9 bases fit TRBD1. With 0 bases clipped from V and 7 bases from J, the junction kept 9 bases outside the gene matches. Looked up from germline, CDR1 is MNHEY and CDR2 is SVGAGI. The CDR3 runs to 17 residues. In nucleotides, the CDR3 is TGTGCCAGCAGTTACTCCTTCACAGGGGGCATGGGCGGGGAGCTGTTTTTT. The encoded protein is CASSYSFTGGMGGELFF.

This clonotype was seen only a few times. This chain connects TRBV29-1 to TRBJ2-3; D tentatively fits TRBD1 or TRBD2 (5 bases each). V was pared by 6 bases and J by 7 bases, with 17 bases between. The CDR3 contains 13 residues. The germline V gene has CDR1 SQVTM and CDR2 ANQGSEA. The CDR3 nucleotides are TGCAGCGTCGCGGACACCGGGGTACATACGCAGTATTTT. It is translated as CSVADTGVHTQYF.

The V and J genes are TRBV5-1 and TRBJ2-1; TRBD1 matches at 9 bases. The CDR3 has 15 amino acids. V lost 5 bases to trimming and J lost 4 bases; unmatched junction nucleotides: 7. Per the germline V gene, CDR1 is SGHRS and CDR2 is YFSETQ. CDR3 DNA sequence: TGCGCCAGCAGAATGGGGACAGGGTGGTACAATGAGCAGTTCTTC. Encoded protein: CASRMGTGWYNEQFF.

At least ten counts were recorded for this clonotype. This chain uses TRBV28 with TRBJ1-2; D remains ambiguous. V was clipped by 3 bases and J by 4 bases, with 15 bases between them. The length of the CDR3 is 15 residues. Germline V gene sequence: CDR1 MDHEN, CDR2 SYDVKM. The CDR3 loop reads CASSFPPESPYGYTF. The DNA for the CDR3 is TGTGCCAGCAGTTTCCCTCCTGAATCCCCCTATGGCTACACCTTC.

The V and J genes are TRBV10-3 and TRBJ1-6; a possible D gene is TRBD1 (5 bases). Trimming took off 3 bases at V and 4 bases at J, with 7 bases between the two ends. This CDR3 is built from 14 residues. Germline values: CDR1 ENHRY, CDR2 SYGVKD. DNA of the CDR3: TGTGCCATCAGTGATTCAGGGTATAATTCACCCCTCCACTTT. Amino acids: CAISDSGYNSPLHF.

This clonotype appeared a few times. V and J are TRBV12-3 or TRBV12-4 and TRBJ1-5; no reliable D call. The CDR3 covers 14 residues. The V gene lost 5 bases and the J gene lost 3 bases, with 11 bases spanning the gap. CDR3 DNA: TGTGCCAGCAGTGCGGGCCTTACCAATCAGCCCCAGCATTTT. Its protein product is CASSAGLTNQPQHF.

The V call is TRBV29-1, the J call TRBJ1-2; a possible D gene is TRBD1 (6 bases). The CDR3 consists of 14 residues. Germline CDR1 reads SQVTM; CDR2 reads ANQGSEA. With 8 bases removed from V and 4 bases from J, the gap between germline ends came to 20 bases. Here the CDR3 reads CSIELTQGIYGYTF. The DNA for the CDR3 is TGCAGCATAGAACTTACACAGGGAATCTATGGCTACACCTTC.